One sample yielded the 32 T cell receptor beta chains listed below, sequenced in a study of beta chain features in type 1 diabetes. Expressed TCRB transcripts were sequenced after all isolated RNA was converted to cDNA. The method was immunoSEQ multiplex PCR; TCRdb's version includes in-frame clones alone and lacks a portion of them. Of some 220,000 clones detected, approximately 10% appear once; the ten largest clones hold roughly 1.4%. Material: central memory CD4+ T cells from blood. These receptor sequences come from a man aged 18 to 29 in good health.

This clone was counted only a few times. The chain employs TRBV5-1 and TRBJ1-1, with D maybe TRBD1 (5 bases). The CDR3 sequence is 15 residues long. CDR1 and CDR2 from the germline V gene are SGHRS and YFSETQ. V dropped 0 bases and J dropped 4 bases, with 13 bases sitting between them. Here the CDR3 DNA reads TGCGCCAGCAGCTTGGCCTTGGGGGTCGGCACTGAAGCTTTCTTT. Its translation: CASSLALGVGTEAFF.

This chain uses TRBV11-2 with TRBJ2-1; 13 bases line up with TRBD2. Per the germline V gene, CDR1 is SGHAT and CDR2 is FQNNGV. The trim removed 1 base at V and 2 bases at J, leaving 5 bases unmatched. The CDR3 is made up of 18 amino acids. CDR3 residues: CASSLGPGLAGTYNEQFF. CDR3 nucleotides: TGTGCCAGCAGCTTAGGGCCGGGACTAGCGGGGACCTACAATGAGCAGTTCTTC. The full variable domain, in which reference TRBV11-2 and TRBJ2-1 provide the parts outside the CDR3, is EAGVAQSPRYKIIEKRQSVAFWCNPISGHATLYWYQQILGQGPKLLIQFQNNGVVDDSQLPKDRFSAERLKGVDSTLKIQPAKLEDSAVYLCASSLGPGLAGTYNEQFFGPGTRLTVL.

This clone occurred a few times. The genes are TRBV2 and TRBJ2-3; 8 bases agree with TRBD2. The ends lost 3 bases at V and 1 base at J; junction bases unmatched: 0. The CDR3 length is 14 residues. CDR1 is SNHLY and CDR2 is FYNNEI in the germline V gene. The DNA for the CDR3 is TGTGCCAGCAGTGAGCGGGGGGGCACAGATACGCAGTATTTT. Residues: CASSERGGTDTQYF.

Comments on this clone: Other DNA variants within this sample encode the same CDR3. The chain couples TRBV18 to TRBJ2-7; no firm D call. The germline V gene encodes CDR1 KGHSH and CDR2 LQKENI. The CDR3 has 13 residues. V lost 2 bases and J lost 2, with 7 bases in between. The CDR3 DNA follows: TGTGCCAGCTCACCAGGGTATGCCTACGAGCAGTACTTC. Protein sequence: CASSPGYAYEQYF. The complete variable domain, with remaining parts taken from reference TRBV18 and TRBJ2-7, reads NAGVMQNPRHLVRRRGQEARLRCSPMKGHSHVYWYRQLPEEGLKFMVYLQKENIIDESGMPKERFSAEFPKEGPSILRIQQVVRGDSAAYFCASSPGYAYEQYFGPGTRLTVT.

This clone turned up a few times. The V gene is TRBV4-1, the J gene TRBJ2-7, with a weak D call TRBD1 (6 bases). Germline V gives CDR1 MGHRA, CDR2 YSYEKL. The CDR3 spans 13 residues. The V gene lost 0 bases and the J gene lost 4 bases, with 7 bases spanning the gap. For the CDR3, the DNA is TGCGCCAGCAGCCAAGAAACAGGGTACGAGCAGTACTTC. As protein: CASSQETGYEQYF.

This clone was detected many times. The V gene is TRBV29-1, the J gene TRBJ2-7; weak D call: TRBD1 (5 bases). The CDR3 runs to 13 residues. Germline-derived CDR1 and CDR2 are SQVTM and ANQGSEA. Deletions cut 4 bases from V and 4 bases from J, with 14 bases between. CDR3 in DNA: TGCAGCGTTGTTGGCAGGGTAAAGTACGAGCAGTACTTC. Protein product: CSVVGRVKYEQYF.

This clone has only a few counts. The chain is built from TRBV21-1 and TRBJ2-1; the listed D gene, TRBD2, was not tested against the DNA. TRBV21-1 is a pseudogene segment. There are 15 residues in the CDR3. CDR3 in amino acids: CASSTGTCPLDEQFF. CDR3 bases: TGTGCCAGCAGCACCGGGACTTGCCCCCTCGATGAGCAGTTCTTC.

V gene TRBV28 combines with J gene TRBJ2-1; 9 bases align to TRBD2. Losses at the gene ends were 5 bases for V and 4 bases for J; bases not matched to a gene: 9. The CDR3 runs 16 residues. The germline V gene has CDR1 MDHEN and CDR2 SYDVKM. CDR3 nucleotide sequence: TGTGCCAGCAGTGCCCTTGTAGCGGGGGCTTACAATGAGCAGTTCTTC. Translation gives CASSALVAGAYNEQFF.

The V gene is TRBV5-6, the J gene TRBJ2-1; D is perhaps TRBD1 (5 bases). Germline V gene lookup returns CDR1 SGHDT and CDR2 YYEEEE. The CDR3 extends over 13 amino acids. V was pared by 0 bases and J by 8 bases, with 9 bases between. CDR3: CASSLGQFDEQFF. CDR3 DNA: TGTGCCAGCAGCTTGGGACAGTTCGATGAGCAGTTCTTC.

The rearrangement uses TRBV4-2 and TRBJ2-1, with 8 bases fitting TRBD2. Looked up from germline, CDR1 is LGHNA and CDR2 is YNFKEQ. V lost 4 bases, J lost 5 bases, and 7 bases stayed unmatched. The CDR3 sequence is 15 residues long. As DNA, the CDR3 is TGTGCCAGCAGCCCAGGCGGGAGGACGAACAATGAGCAGTTCTTC. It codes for CASSPGGRTNNEQFF.

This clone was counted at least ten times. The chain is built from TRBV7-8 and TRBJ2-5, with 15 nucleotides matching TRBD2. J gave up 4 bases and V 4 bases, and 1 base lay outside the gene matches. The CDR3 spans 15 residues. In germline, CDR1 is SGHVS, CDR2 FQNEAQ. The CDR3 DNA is TGTGCCAGCAGCTGGGGACTAGCGGGAGGAGAGACCCAGTACTTC. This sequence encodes CASSWGLAGGETQYF.

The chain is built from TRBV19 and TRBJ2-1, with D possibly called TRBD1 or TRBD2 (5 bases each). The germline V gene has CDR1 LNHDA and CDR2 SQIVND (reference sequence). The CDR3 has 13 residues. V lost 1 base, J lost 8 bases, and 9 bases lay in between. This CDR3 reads CASSIARGDEQFF. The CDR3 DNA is TGTGCCAGTAGTATAGCTAGAGGGGATGAGCAGTTCTTC.

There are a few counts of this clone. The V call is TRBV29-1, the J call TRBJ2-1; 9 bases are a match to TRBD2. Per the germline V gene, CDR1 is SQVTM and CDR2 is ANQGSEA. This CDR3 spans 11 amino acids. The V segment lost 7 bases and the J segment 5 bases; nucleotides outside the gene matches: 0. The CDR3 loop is CSGGRDNEQFF. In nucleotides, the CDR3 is TGCAGCGGCGGGAGGGACAATGAGCAGTTCTTC.

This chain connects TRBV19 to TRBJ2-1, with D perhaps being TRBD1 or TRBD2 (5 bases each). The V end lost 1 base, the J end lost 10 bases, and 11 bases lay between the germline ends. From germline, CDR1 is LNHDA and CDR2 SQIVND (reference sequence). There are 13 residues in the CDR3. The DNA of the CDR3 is TGTGCCAGTAGTATAGCCGAGGGGCAGGAGCAGTTCTTC. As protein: CASSIAEGQEQFF.

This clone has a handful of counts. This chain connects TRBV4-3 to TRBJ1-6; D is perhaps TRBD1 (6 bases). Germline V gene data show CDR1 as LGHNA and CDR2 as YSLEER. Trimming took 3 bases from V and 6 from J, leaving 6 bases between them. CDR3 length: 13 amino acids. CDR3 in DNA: TGCGCCAGCAGCCACAGGGGTAATTCACCCCTCCACTTT. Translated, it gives CASSHRGNSPLHF.

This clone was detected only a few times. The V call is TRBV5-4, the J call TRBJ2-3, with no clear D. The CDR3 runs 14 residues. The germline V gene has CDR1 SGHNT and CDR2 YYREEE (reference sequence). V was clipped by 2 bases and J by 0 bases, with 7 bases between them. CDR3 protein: CASSFSLSTDTQYF. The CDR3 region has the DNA TGTGCCAGCAGCTTCAGCCTTAGCACAGATACGCAGTATTTT.

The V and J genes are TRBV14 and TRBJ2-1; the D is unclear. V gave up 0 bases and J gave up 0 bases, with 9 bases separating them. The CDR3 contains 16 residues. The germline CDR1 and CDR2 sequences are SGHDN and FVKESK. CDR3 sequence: CASSQDLGRSYNEQFF. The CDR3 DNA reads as TGTGCCAGCAGCCAAGATCTGGGCCGCTCCTACAATGAGCAGTTCTTC.

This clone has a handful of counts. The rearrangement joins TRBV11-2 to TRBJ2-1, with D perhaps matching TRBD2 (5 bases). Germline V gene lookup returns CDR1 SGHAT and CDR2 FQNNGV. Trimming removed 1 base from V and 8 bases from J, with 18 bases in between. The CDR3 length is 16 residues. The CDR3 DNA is TGTGCCAGCAGCTTAGTGGCTAGCCTCCCTGGAGATGAGCAGTTCTTC. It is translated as CASSLVASLPGDEQFF.

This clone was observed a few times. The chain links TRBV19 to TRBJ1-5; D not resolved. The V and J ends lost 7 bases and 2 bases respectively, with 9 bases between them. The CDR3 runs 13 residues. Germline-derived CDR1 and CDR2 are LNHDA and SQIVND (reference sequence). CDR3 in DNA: TGTGCCAGTACGGGTAGGGGCAATCAGCCCCAGCATTTT. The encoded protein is CASTGRGNQPQHF.

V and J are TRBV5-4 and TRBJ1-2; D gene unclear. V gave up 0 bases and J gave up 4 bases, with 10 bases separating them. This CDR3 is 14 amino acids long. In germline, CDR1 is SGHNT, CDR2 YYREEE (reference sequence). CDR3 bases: TGTGCCAGCAGCTTGGGACTGGAAGGCTATGGCTACACCTTC. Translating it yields CASSLGLEGYGYTF.

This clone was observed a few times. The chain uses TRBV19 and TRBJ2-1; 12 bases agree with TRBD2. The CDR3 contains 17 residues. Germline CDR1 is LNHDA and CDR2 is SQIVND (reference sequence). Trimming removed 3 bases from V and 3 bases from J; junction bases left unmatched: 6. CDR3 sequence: CASSIPGLAGHYNEQFF. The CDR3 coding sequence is TGTGCCAGTAGTATCCCGGGACTAGCGGGCCACTACAATGAGCAGTTCTTC.

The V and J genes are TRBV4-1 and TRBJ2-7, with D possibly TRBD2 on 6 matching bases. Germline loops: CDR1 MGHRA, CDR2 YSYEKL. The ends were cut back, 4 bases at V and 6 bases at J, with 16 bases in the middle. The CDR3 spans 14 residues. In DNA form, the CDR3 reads TGCGCCAGCAGCCCGGGACTGCGCGGCAGCGAGCAGTACTTC. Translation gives CASSPGLRGSEQYF.

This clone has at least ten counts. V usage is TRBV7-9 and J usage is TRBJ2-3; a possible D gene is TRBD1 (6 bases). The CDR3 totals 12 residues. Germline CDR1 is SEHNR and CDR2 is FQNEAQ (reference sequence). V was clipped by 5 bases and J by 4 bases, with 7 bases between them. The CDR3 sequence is CASSQGPDTQYF. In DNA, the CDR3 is TGTGCCAGCAGCCAGGGGCCAGATACGCAGTATTTT.

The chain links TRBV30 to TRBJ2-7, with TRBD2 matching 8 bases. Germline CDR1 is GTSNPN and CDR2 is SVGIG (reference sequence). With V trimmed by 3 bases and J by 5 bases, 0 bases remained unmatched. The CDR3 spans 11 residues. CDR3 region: CAWSGGDEQYF. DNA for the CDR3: TGTGCCTGGAGCGGGGGGGACGAGCAGTACTTC.

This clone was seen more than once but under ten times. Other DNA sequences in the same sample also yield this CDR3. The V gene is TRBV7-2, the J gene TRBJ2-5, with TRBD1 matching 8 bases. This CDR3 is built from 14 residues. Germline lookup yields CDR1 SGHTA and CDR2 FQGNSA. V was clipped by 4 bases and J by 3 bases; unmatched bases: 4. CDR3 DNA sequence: TGTGCCAGCAGCTCCAACAGGGGGAAAGAGACCCAGTACTTC. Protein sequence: CASSSNRGKETQYF.

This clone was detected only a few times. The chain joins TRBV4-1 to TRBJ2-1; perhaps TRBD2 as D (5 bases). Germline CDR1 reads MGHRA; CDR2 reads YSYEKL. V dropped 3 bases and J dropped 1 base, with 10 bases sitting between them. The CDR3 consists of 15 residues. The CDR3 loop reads CASSQSSPSYNEQFF. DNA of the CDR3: TGCGCCAGCAGCCAGTCTAGCCCATCCTACAATGAGCAGTTCTTC.

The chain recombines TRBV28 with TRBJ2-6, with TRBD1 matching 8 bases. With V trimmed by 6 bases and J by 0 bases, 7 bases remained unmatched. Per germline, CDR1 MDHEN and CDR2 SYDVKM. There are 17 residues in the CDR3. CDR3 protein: CASRDGTGVSGANVLTF. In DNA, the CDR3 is TGTGCCAGCAGGGACGGGACAGGCGTCTCTGGGGCCAACGTCCTGACTTTC.

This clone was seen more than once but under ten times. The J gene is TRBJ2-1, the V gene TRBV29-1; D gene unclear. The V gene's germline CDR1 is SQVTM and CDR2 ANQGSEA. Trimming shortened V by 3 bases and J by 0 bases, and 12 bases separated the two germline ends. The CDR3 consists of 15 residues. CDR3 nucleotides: TGCAGCGTTGAGCAGCCCCGACCCTCCTACAATGAGCAGTTCTTC. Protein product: CSVEQPRPSYNEQFF.

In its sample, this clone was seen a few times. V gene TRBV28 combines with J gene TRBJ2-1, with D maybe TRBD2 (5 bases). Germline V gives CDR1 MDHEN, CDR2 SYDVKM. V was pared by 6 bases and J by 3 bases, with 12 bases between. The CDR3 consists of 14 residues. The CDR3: CASRGEGGYNEQFF. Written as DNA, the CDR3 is TGTGCCAGCAGGGGCGAGGGTGGCTACAATGAGCAGTTCTTC.

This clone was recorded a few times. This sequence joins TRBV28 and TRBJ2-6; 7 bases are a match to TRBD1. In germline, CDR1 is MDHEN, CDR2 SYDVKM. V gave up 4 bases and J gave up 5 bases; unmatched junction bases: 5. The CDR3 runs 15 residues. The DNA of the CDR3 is TGTGCCAGCAGTTCGACAGGGCCGCGGGCCAACGTCCTGACTTTC. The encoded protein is CASSSTGPRANVLTF.

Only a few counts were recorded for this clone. CDR3 region: CSVEVGDLREQYF. For the CDR3, the DNA is TGCAGCGTTGAAGTTGGAGACCTTAGGGAGCAGTACTTC. This chain links TRBV29-1 with TRBJ2-7; D gene uncertain. There are 13 residues in the CDR3. CDR1 is SQVTM, CDR2 ANQGSEA, per germline. Trimming stripped 1 base from V and 7 bases from J, with 14 bases between.

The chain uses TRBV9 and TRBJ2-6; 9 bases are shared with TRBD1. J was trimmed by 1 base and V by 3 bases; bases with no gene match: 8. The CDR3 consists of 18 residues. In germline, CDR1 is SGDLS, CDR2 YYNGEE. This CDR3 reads CASSARDRVLSGANVLTF. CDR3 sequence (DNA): TGTGCCAGCAGCGCTCGGGACAGGGTGCTGTCTGGGGCCAACGTCCTGACTTTC.